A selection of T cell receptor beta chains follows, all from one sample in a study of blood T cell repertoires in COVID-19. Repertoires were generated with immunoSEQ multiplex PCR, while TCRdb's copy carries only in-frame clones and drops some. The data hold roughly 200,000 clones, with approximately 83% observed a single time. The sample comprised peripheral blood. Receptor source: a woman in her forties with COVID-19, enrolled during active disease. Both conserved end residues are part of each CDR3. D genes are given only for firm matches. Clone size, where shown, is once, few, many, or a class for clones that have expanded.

DNA: TGTGCCAGTGGCACAGGGGGTATCAATCAGCCCCAGCATTTT
CDR3: CASGTGGINQPQHF
size: .
V: TRBV19
J: TRBJ1-5
length: 14
D: TRBD1

DNA: TGCGCCAGCAGCTCCGCCGGAGGGTACGAGCAGTACTTC
CDR3: CASSSAGGYEQYF
size: .
V: TRBV5-1
J: TRBJ2-7
length: 13
D: .

DNA: TGTGCCAGCAGCCAAGCGGCTGAAGCTTTCTTT
CDR3: CASSQAAEAFF
size: .
V: TRBV3-1/TRBV3-2
J: TRBJ1-1
length: 11
D: .

DNA: TGTGCCAGTAGTATAACAGGCTTTTATGGCTACACCTTC
CDR3: CASSITGFYGYTF
size: .
V: TRBV19
J: TRBJ1-2
length: 13
D: .

DNA: TGTGCCAGCAGCTTAGGGTTGGAGGGATTCACCTCTGGAAACACCATATATTTT
CDR3: CASSLGLEGFTSGNTIYF
size: .
V: TRBV7-8
J: TRBJ1-3
length: 18
D: .

DNA: TGTGCCAGCAGCTTAGGAGGCCAGAACACTGAAGCTTTCTTT
CDR3: CASSLGGQNTEAFF
size: .
V: TRBV7-9
J: TRBJ1-1
length: 14
D: .

DNA: TGTGCCAGTAGTATAGGACTAGCGGGCACCGGGGAGCTGTTTTTT
CDR3: CASSIGLAGTGELFF
size: .
V: TRBV19
J: TRBJ2-2
length: 15
D: TRBD2

DNA: TGTGCCAGCAGGATCGAGGGGCCCCAGCATTTT
CDR3: CASRIEGPQHF
size: .
V: TRBV2
J: TRBJ1-5
length: 11
D: .

DNA: TGTGCCAGTAGACTTCTTACCGGGACTAGCGGTGACAATGAGCAGTTCTTC
CDR3: CASRLLTGTSGDNEQFF
size: .
V: TRBV19
J: TRBJ2-1
length: 17
D: TRBD2

DNA: TGTGCCAGCAGCCATCGGGCATCAGCGGCCCGCTCCTACAATGAGCAGTTCTTC
CDR3: CASSHRASAARSYNEQFF
size: .
V: TRBV3-1/TRBV3-2
J: TRBJ2-1
length: 18
D: .

DNA: TGCGCCAGCAGTCAACCGAGCAAAGCTTTCTTT
CDR3: CASSQPSKAFF
size: .
V: TRBV23-1
J: TRBJ1-1
length: 11
D: .

DNA: TGTGCCAGCAGTTTCCCGGACTACCCGGTCGTCCAAGAGACCCAGTACTTC
CDR3: CASSFPDYPVVQETQYF
size: .
V: TRBV28
J: TRBJ2-5
length: 17
D: .

DNA: TGTGCCAGCAGTGAATGGCCAACCAGAAGCTCCTATAATTCACCCCTCCACTTT
CDR3: CASSEWPTRSSYNSPLHF
size: .
V: TRBV2
J: TRBJ1-6
length: 18
D: .

DNA: TGTGCCAGCAGCCTCCGACTAGCGGGGGTGCTCAACACCGGGGAGCTGTTTTTT
CDR3: CASSLRLAGVLNTGELFF
size: once
V: TRBV3-1/TRBV3-2
J: TRBJ2-2
length: 18
D: TRBD2

DNA: TGTGCCACCAGCAGAGGTGGACAGGGGGCAGGTGAAGCTTTCTTT
CDR3: CATSRGGQGAGEAFF
size: few
V: TRBV15
J: TRBJ1-1
length: 15
D: TRBD1

DNA: TGCGCCAGCAGCTTGTCAGGAAATGAAAAACTGTTTTTT
CDR3: CASSLSGNEKLFF
size: .
V: TRBV5-1
J: TRBJ1-4
length: 13
D: .

DNA: TGTGCCAGCAGTGAGTGGCTGTCGAGCAATCAGCCCCAGCATTTT
CDR3: CASSEWLSSNQPQHF
size: .
V: TRBV2
J: TRBJ1-5
length: 15
D: .

DNA: TGTGCCACCAGCAGAGAGGCGGGAGGGCTCAACGAGCAGTACTTC
CDR3: CATSREAGGLNEQYF
size: once
V: TRBV15
J: TRBJ2-7
length: 15
D: TRBD2

DNA: TGTGCCAGCAGTTGGGAGGGACAGGGAAGTCAGCCCCAGCATTTT
CDR3: CASSWEGQGSQPQHF
size: once
V: TRBV28
J: TRBJ1-5
length: 15
D: TRBD1

DNA: TGTGCCAGCAGTTTGGACAGGGGTGGTGAAGCTTTCTTT
CDR3: CASSLDRGGEAFF
size: many
V: TRBV28
J: TRBJ1-1
length: 13
D: TRBD1

DNA: TGCGCCAGCAGCCAGGCTTTCAAGACAGAGCCTGAAGCTTTCTTT
CDR3: CASSQAFKTEPEAFF
size: .
V: TRBV4-1
J: TRBJ1-1
length: 15
D: .

DNA: TGTGCCAGCAGTGAAGAAGGGGTAGGGGAGGACTTT
CDR3: CASSEEGVGEDF
size: .
V: TRBV2
J: TRBJ1-6
length: 12
D: .

DNA: TGCGCCAGCAGCCAAGATCGGACAGTACCAAACACCATATATTTT
CDR3: CASSQDRTVPNTIYF
size: few
V: TRBV4-1
J: TRBJ1-3
length: 15
D: .

DNA: TGTGCCAGCTCCCTCCTCCGGGACTTCACCTACAATGAGCAGTTCTTC
CDR3: CASSLLRDFTYNEQFF
size: .
V: TRBV28
J: TRBJ2-1
length: 16
D: .

DNA: TGTGCCAGCAGCTTAGCACAGGCCACCTATGGCTACACCTTC
CDR3: CASSLAQATYGYTF
size: .
V: TRBV7-9
J: TRBJ1-2
length: 14
D: .

DNA: TGTGCCAGCATCCAAGGGCTTCCGGGACTAGCGGGAGAGCGCTACAATGAGCAGTTCTTC
CDR3: CASIQGLPGLAGERYNEQFF
size: .
V: TRBV28
J: TRBJ2-1
length: 20
D: TRBD2

DNA: TGTGCCAGCAGCGTAGTAAGCGGGAGTTACAATGAGCAGTTCTTC
CDR3: CASSVVSGSYNEQFF
size: once
V: TRBV9
J: TRBJ2-1
length: 15
D: TRBD2

DNA: TGTGCCACCGCTTCCGGACAGCTAAACAATGAGCAGTTCTTC
CDR3: CATASGQLNNEQFF
size: .
V: TRBV24-1
J: TRBJ2-1
length: 14
D: .

DNA: TGTGCCAGCAGCTTGGGGACGGGGGGGAACACTGAAGCTTTCTTT
CDR3: CASSLGTGGNTEAFF
size: .
V: TRBV5-4
J: TRBJ1-1
length: 15
D: .

DNA: TGTGCCAGCAGCTTAGATGTACAGGGGCCCTACGAGCAGTACTTC
CDR3: CASSLDVQGPYEQYF
size: .
V: TRBV11-3
J: TRBJ2-7
length: 15
D: TRBD1

DNA: TGTGCCAGCAGCTCGGGACTAGCGGGGAGTGAGACCCAGTACTTC
CDR3: CASSSGLAGSETQYF
size: .
V: TRBV5-4
J: TRBJ2-5
length: 15
D: TRBD2

DNA: TGTGCCAGCAGTCTTGTAGGGCGGGGGCAAGAGCCCCAGCATTTT
CDR3: CASSLVGRGQEPQHF
size: .
V: TRBV5-6
J: TRBJ1-5
length: 15
D: .

DNA: TGTGCCACCAGTCAATCAGGGGAGGGAAAGGAGCCCCAGCATTTT
CDR3: CATSQSGEGKEPQHF
size: .
V: TRBV24-1
J: TRBJ1-5
length: 15
D: .

DNA: TGTGCCAGCAGTCAGCGGGATGTTGGGAAGGTTTTTTCTGGGGCCAACGTCCTGACTTTC
CDR3: CASSQRDVGKVFSGANVLTF
size: .
V: TRBV27
J: TRBJ2-6
length: 20
D: TRBD2

DNA: TGCGCCAGCAGCTTCCAGACAAGCACAGATACGCAGTATTTT
CDR3: CASSFQTSTDTQYF
size: .
V: TRBV5-1
J: TRBJ2-3
length: 14
D: .

DNA: TGTGCCAGTAGTTTTGGCACTACTAGCAATCAGCCCCAGCATTTT
CDR3: CASSFGTTSNQPQHF
size: .
V: TRBV19
J: TRBJ1-5
length: 15
D: .

DNA: TGTGCCAGCAGCCACCCGGTGGGGGGCGAGCAGTACTTC
CDR3: CASSHPVGGEQYF
size: .
V: TRBV11-2
J: TRBJ2-7
length: 13
D: .

DNA: TGTGCCAGCAGTTACTCGCTAGGGGGGAACACTGAAGCTTTCTTT
CDR3: CASSYSLGGNTEAFF
size: .
V: TRBV6-6
J: TRBJ1-1
length: 15
D: .

DNA: TGCGCCAGCAGAGAGACTAGCGACAATGAGCAGTTCTTC
CDR3: CASRETSDNEQFF
size: .
V: TRBV10-2
J: TRBJ2-1
length: 13
D: TRBD2

DNA: TGTGCCAGCAGCCAAGATGCCCTAGCAGGGGCGCTTGAAAAACTGTTTTTT
CDR3: CASSQDALAGALEKLFF
size: .
V: TRBV3-1/TRBV3-2
J: TRBJ1-4
length: 17
D: .

DNA: TGTGCCAGCAGCTTGTGGGGATCCCCAGGGAATGAGCAGTTCTTC
CDR3: CASSLWGSPGNEQFF
size: .
V: TRBV5-5
J: TRBJ2-1
length: 15
D: .

DNA: TGTGCCAGCAGCTGGGACTATGGGGGCATTCAGTACTTC
CDR3: CASSWDYGGIQYF
size: .
V: TRBV5-5
J: TRBJ2-4
length: 13
D: TRBD2

DNA: TGTGCCAGCAGCGTGGGACTTAGCAGAGACTATGGCTACACCTTC
CDR3: CASSVGLSRDYGYTF
size: .
V: TRBV13
J: TRBJ1-2
length: 15
D: .

DNA: TGTGCCAGCAGCGCGAGACTAGCGGGAGGGCCGCGCGAGCAGTACTTC
CDR3: CASSARLAGGPREQYF
size: .
V: TRBV3-1/TRBV3-2
J: TRBJ2-7
length: 16
D: TRBD2

DNA: TGTGCCAGCAGTTCCCCAGTCTCCTACGAGCAGTACTTC
CDR3: CASSSPVSYEQYF
size: .
V: TRBV3-1/TRBV3-2
J: TRBJ2-7
length: 13
D: .

DNA: TGTGCCAGCAGCTTATATGGACAGGAAAGGGCTTTCTTT
CDR3: CASSLYGQERAFF
size: .
V: TRBV7-8
J: TRBJ1-1
length: 13
D: TRBD1

DNA: TGTGCCACCAGCAGACGGACAGGAACAACTGAGCAGTTCTTC
CDR3: CATSRRTGTTEQFF
size: .
V: TRBV15
J: TRBJ2-1
length: 14
D: TRBD1

DNA: TGTGCCACAACAGGGGGCGGTTCAGAGACCCAGTACTTC
CDR3: CATTGGGSETQYF
size: .
V: TRBV24-1
J: TRBJ2-5
length: 13
D: TRBD1

DNA: TGTGCCAGCAGTTACTCTGAGTTTAACTATGGCTACACCTTC
CDR3: CASSYSEFNYGYTF
size: .
V: TRBV6-6
J: TRBJ1-2
length: 14
D: .

DNA: TGTGCCAGCAGCCAAGTAGGGGTCGAGACCCAGTACTTC
CDR3: CASSQVGVETQYF
size: .
V: TRBV14
J: TRBJ2-5
length: 13
D: .

DNA: TGTGCCATCAGCCCGGGGGGGAGTTCTGGAAACACCATATATTTT
CDR3: CAISPGGSSGNTIYF
size: few
V: TRBV10-3
J: TRBJ1-3
length: 15
D: .

DNA: TGTGCCAGCAGCTCGGGACTAGCGGGAGGGACCGGGGAGCTGTTTTTT
CDR3: CASSSGLAGGTGELFF
size: .
V: TRBV11-2
J: TRBJ2-2
length: 16
D: TRBD2

DNA: TGCGCCAGCAGTGCCCAGGCTAAATACGAGCAGTACTTC
CDR3: CASSAQAKYEQYF
size: .
V: TRBV10-1
J: TRBJ2-7
length: 13
D: .

DNA: TGTGCCAGCAGTTTTCTGGGGGCGGGCTACACCTTC
CDR3: CASSFLGAGYTF
size: .
V: TRBV28
J: TRBJ1-2
length: 12
D: .

DNA: TGTGCCAGCAGCCCTTTGGATACGCAGTATTTT
CDR3: CASSPLDTQYF
size: .
V: TRBV7-2
J: TRBJ2-3
length: 11
D: .

DNA: TGTGCCAGCAGTGAAGCGCAGTATGGCTACACCTTC
CDR3: CASSEAQYGYTF
size: .
V: TRBV6-1
J: TRBJ1-2
length: 12
D: .

DNA: TGTGCCAGCAGTTTAGGGACAGGGCTTATGAACACTGAAGCTTTCTTT
CDR3: CASSLGTGLMNTEAFF
size: .
V: TRBV6-2/TRBV6-3
J: TRBJ1-1
length: 16
D: TRBD1

DNA: TGTGCCAGCAGCGTCAACGGCGGCGAGCAGTACTTC
CDR3: CASSVNGGEQYF
size: .
V: TRBV9
J: TRBJ2-7
length: 12
D: .